This T cell receptor beta chain originates from a study of cytomegalovirus exposure and HLA in healthy donors. Study-level results: Further analysis was carried out later, and it showed several of the most significant clusters appearing linked to common viral pathogens. The analysis excluded some indistinguishable V segments, including TRBV6-2 and TRBV6-3. One cluster of highly shared sequence variants probably arose as a sequencing artifact. An analysis done earlier found most TCR beta V segments productive about 87% or about 30% of the time.

Germline CDR1 and CDR2: SGHDT and YYEEEE. V shed 4 bases and J 9 bases; nucleotides not matched to a gene: 13. CDR3 length: 15 residues. This clone appeared a few times. Its antigen is unknown. Researchers ran the PCR with 60 Vbeta and 13 Jbeta primers. Here immunoSEQ multiplex PCR was the method, and the copy in TCRdb shows in-frame clones only, minus some. Here the sample spans approximately 110,000 clones, around 80% being singletons. What was sequenced was PBMCs. The chain combines TRBV5-6 with TRBJ1-2, with 9 nucleotides matching TRBD1. This TCR was recovered from a man aged 45-65 years in good health and CMV-seronegative. The CDR3 DNA is TGTGCCAGCAGCCAGGGGGTTGGGACAGGGAGGAGCTACACCTTC. Protein product: CASSQGVGTGRSYTF.